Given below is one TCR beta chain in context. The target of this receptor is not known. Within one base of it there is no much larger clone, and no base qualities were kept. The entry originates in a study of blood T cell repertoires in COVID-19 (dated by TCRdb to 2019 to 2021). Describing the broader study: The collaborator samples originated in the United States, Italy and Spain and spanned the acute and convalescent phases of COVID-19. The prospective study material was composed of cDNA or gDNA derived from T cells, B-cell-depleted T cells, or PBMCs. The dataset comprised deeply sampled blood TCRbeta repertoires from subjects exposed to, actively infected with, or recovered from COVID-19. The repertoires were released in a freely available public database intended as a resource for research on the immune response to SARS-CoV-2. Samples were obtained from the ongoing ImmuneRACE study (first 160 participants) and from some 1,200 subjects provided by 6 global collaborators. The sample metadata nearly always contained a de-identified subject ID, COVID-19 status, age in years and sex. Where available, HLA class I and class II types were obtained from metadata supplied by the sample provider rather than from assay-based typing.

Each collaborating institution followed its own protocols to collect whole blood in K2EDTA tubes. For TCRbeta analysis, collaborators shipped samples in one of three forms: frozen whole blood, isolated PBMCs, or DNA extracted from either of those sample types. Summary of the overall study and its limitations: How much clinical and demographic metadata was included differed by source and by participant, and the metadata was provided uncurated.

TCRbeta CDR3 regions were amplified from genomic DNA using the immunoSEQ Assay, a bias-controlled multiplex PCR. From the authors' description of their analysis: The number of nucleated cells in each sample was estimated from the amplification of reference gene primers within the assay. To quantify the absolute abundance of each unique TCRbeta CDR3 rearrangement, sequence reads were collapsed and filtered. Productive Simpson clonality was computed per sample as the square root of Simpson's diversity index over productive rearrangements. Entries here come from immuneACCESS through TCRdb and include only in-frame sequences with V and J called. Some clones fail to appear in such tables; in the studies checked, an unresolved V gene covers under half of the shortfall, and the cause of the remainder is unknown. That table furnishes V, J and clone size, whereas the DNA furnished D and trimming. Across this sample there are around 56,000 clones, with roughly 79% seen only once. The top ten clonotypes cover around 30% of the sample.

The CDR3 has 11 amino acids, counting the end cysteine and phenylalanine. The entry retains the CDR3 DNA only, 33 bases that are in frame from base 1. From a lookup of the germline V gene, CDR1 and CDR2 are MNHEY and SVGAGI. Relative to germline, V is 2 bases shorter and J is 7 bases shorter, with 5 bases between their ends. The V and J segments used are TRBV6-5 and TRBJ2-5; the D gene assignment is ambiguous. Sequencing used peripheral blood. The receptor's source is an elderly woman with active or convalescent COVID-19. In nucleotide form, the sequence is TGTGCCAGCAGTTACAGAGGGACCCAGTACTTC. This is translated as CASSYRGTQYF.